This T cell receptor beta chain derives from a study of blood T cells in healthy people across ages. This clonotype has only a few counts. This CDR3 has 15 amino acids. V was cut by 5 bases and J by 2 bases, with 16 bases left in between. Germline V gene data show CDR1 as SEHNR and CDR2 as FQNEAQ (reference sequence). Then a second PCR, running about 6 to 12 cycles, was carried out with a sample-barcoded 5' primer and a J-beta primer mix. MiXCR was run by TCRdb on the 5' RACE reads, yielding one entry per CDR3 protein. The data contain 550,000 to 750,000 distinct CDR3 sequences, approximately 21% of them singletons.

J is TRBJ2-7 and V is TRBV7-9; D is possibly TRBD1 or TRBD2 (5 bases each). This receptor was identified in a man between 65 and 85 years old in good health. The specimen sequenced was blood. This chain's CDR3 is CASSDDGDHPYEQYF. CDR3 coding DNA: TGTGCCAGCAGCGACGATGGGGACCACCCCTACGAGCAGTACTTC.